Below, 4 T cell receptor beta chains from the same sample are listed, as sequenced in a study of blood T cell repertoires in COVID-19. Assay: immunoSEQ multiplex PCR; the TCRdb copy retains only in-frame clones and omits some. Altogether about 100,000 clones are present, roughly 84% being singletons, with the ten largest covering roughly 13%. The sequencing sample was made of peripheral blood. The receptors shown here come from a human donor in a cohort sampled during active COVID-19.

V is TRBV7-9 and J is TRBJ2-3, with D maybe TRBD2 (5 bases). The V end lost 3 bases, the J end lost 1 base, and 14 bases lay between the germline ends. Looked up from germline, CDR1 is SEHNR and CDR2 is FQNEAQ (reference sequence). The CDR3 consists of 16 residues. CDR3 loop: CASSFSLAGGTDTQYF. The CDR3, as DNA: TGTGCCAGCAGCTTCAGCCTGGCGGGTGGCACAGATACGCAGTATTTT.

This chain links TRBV11-2 with TRBJ2-3, with TRBD2 identical over 13 bases. Losses at the gene ends were 5 bases for V and 0 bases for J; bases not matched to a gene: 11. Germline CDR1 SGHAT, CDR2 FQNNGV. This CDR3 is 19 amino acids long. CDR3: CASSPRTSGRRYSTDTQYF. CDR3 DNA sequence: TGTGCCAGCAGCCCGAGGACTAGCGGGAGACGTTATAGCACAGATACGCAGTATTTT.

The V gene is TRBV19, the J gene TRBJ2-7, with TRBD2 matching over 8 bases. V lost 6 bases and J lost 2; bases outside the gene matches: 3. Germline-derived CDR1 and CDR2 are LNHDA and SQIVND (reference sequence). This CDR3 contains 13 residues. The CDR3 spells CASRNGGAYEQYF. DNA of the CDR3: TGTGCCAGTAGGAACGGGGGGGCCTACGAGCAGTACTTC.

V is TRBV12-5 and J is TRBJ1-4, with D unclear. V lost 2 bases to trimming and J lost 0 bases, with 10 bases between them. Germline CDR1 LGHNT, CDR2 FRNRAP. The CDR3 sequence is 16 residues long. The CDR3 DNA reads TGTGCTAGTGGTTTGACCCGAGGGTCAACTAATGAAAAACTGTTTTTT. Protein sequence: CASGLTRGSTNEKLFF.